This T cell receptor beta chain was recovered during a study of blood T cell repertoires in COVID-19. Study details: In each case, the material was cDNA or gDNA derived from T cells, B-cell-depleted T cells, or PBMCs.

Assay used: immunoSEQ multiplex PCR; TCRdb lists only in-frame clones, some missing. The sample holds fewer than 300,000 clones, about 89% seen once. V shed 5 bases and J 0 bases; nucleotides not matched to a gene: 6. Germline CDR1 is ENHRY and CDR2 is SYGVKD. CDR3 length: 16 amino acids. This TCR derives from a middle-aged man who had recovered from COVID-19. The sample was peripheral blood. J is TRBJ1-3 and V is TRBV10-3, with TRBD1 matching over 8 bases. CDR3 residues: CAISPQGQGSGNTIYF. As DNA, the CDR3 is TGTGCCATCAGTCCCCAAGGACAGGGCTCTGGAAACACCATATATTTT.